This entry is about one TCR beta chain. The CDR3 has 17 residues. V was shortened by 4 bases and J by 7 bases, with 24 bases between the two germline ends. This entry comes from a study of cytomegalovirus exposure and HLA in healthy donors. Whole-study context: There were 90 million to 140 million unique TCR beta sequences, drawn from approximately 180 million T cells, in an earlier analysis.

Vbeta (60) and Jbeta (13) primers were used in the PCR. TCRdb's table, derived via immunoSEQ multiplex PCR, lists solely in-frame clones and lacks some. The sample lists about 95,000 clones, roughly 71% seen once, with roughly 4.5% in the top ten. This clonotype originated in a woman aged 40 to 50 in good health and CMV-seronegative. This chain uses TRBV5-3 with TRBJ1-5; D is ambiguous. TRBV5-3 counts as an open reading frame of uncertain function. Sequencing was done on a sample of PBMCs. The CDR3 DNA follows: TGTGCCAGAAGCCCTGAAAGGCTGGAGGGCTTTGGACAGCCCCAGCATTTT. Its translation is CARSPERLEGFGQPQHF.